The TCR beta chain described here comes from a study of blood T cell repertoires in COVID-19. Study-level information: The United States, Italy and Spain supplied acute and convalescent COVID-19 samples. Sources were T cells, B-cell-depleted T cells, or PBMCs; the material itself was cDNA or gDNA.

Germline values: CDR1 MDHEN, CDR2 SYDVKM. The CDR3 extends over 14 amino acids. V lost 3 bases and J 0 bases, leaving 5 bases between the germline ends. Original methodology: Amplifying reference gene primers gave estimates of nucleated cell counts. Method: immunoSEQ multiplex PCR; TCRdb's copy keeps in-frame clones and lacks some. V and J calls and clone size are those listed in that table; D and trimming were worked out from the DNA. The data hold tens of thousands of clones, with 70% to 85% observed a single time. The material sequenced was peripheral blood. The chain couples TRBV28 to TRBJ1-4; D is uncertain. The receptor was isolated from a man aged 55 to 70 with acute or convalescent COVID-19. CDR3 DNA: TGTGCCAGCAGTTTCCGCGCAACTAATGAAAAACTGTTTTTT. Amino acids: CASSFRATNEKLFF.